This T cell receptor beta chain was profiled in a study of blood T cell repertoires in COVID-19. With 3 bases removed from V and 1 base from J, the gap between germline ends came to 3 bases. The CDR3 covers 13 residues. From germline, CDR1 is KGHSH and CDR2 LQKENI. TCRdb's copy holds only in-frame clones and misses some; the assay was immunoSEQ multiplex PCR. The sample carries 310,000 or so clones, about 83% recorded once. Living in 24 US areas, the participants were between roughly 18 and 90 years of age. Clinical history reported by participants formed the basis on which cohorts were assigned. Recovered participants had two consecutive negative NP/OP PCR tests, healthcare professional clearance, or symptom resolution. Concerning this clone itself: Other DNA sequences in the same sample also yield this CDR3.

The chain is built from TRBV18 and TRBJ2-2, with D uncertain. The receptor comes from a woman aged 40 to 50 who had recovered from COVID-19. Material for sequencing was PBMCs or T cells enriched from blood (not recorded which). The DNA for the CDR3 is TGTGCCAGCTCACCGAGGAACACCGGGGAGCTGTTTTTT. It specifies CASSPRNTGELFF.